These 14 T cell receptor beta chains share one sample of origin, sequenced in a study of blood T cell repertoires in COVID-19. Clones were read by immunoSEQ multiplex PCR, and TCRdb kept only the in-frame ones, dropping some. The data contain over 150,000 clones, approximately 88% of them singletons. The sequenced sample was peripheral blood. These TCRs come from a woman in her thirties or forties with COVID-19, enrolled during active disease.

The chain combines TRBV5-1 with TRBJ1-4; D perhaps matches TRBD1 (5 bases). V lost 4 bases, J lost 3 bases, and 10 bases lay in between. This CDR3 has 14 residues. Looked up from germline, CDR1 is SGHRS and CDR2 is YFSETQ. The CDR3 reads CASSVGTSNEKLFF. The DNA for the CDR3 is TGCGCCAGCAGCGTTGGGACTTCTAATGAAAAACTGTTTTTT.

The V call is TRBV7-6, the J call TRBJ1-1, with D possibly matching TRBD1 (6 bases). The germline gives CDR1 SGHVS, CDR2 FNYEAQ. Deletions cut 1 base from V and 11 bases from J, with 17 bases between. This CDR3 has 14 amino acids. The CDR3 DNA follows: TGTGCCAGCAGCTTAGGCACAGGGCCCGCTGGGGCTTTCTTT. This translates into CASSLGTGPAGAFF.

The chain couples TRBV25-1 to TRBJ1-4; maybe TRBD1 (5 bases). The CDR3 is 14 amino acids. Germline assignment: CDR1 MGHDK and CDR2 SYGVNS. Trimming removed 10 bases at V and 3 bases at J, with 15 bases between. The CDR3, as DNA: TGTGCCACCGGCAGGGATTTCCCTAATGAAAAACTGTTTTTT. It specifies CATGRDFPNEKLFF.

The chain combines TRBV11-2 with TRBJ2-3; D unclear. Trimming took off 4 bases at V and 6 bases at J, with 14 bases between the two ends. Germline values: CDR1 SGHAT, CDR2 FQNNGV. The CDR3 has 14 amino acids. CDR3 region: CASSSMGTHDTQYF. Written as DNA, the CDR3 is TGTGCCAGCAGCTCAATGGGCACACACGATACGCAGTATTTT.

CDR3 bases: TGTGCCAGTAGTCGGCAGGTCACAGATACGCAGTATTTT. It translates to CASSRQVTDTQYF. The gene calls are TRBV19 and TRBJ2-3; D unresolved. V lost 5 bases and J lost 2, with 8 bases in between. The germline V gene has CDR1 LNHDA and CDR2 SQIVND (reference sequence). The CDR3 length is 13 residues.

The chain joins TRBV9 to TRBJ2-7, with D perhaps matching TRBD2 (6 bases). Per germline, CDR1 SGDLS and CDR2 YYNGEE. V was trimmed by 3 bases and J by 6 bases, leaving 13 bases between them. The CDR3 is 13 amino acids. The CDR3 protein is CASSDRGMIEQYF. The CDR3, as DNA: TGTGCCAGCAGCGATCGGGGGATGATCGAGCAGTACTTC.

The rearrangement uses TRBV27 and TRBJ2-7; a possible D gene is TRBD2 (5 bases). The CDR3 is 15 amino acids. Germline assignment: CDR1 MNHEY and CDR2 SMNVEV (reference sequence). Trimming removed 5 bases from V and 2 bases from J, with 16 bases in between. CDR3 in amino acids: CASSRTGLQPYEQYF. In DNA, the CDR3 is TGTGCCAGCAGTCGTACCGGACTCCAGCCCTACGAGCAGTACTTC.

This chain's CDR3 is CASSTTGYGYTF. The DNA for the CDR3 is TGTGCCAGCAGTACGACAGGTTATGGCTACACCTTC. J is TRBJ1-2 and V is TRBV27; perhaps TRBD1 as D (6 bases). Trimming took 5 bases from V and 5 from J, leaving 9 bases between them. This CDR3 has 12 residues. Looked up from germline, CDR1 is MNHEY and CDR2 is SMNVEV (reference sequence).

CDR3 DNA: TGTGCCAGCAGCCGACTTTCCGGACAGGGGGTCGAGCAGTACTTC. It is translated as CASSRLSGQGVEQYF. This chain connects TRBV14 to TRBJ2-7; 10 positions match TRBD1. V shed 4 bases and J 6 bases; nucleotides not matched to a gene: 9. Looked up from germline, CDR1 is SGHDN and CDR2 is FVKESK. This CDR3 comprises 15 residues. Using reference TRBV14 and TRBJ2-7 for the parts outside the CDR3, the full variable domain is EAGVTQFPSHSVIEKGQTVTLRCDPISGHDNLYWYRRVMGKEIKFLLHFVKESKQDESGMPNNRFLAERTGGTYSTLKVQPAELEDSGVYFCASSRLSGQGVEQYFGPGTRLTVT.

This clone was seen once. CDR3 amino acids: CASSLSGRHSYEQYF. CDR3 DNA: TGCGCCAGCAGCTTGAGTGGCCGCCACTCCTACGAGCAGTACTTC. The chain is built from TRBV5-1 and TRBJ2-7; D is undetermined. Germline loops: CDR1 SGHRS, CDR2 YFSETQ. V lost 1 base, J lost 0 bases, and 11 bases lay in between. The CDR3 contains 15 residues.

The J gene is TRBJ1-3, the V gene TRBV7-9; 9 positions match TRBD1. The CDR3 spans 14 residues. The J segment lost 4 bases and the V segment lost 6 bases, leaving 4 bases of the junction unmatched. In germline, CDR1 is SEHNR, CDR2 FQNEAQ (reference sequence). The CDR3 loop is CASRNTGGGNTIYF. The DNA of the CDR3 is TGTGCCAGCAGGAATACAGGGGGCGGAAACACCATATATTTT.

This chain uses TRBV4-1 with TRBJ2-1; 7 bases match TRBD1. The ends lost 0 bases at V and 5 bases at J; junction bases unmatched: 13. This CDR3 contains 18 residues. Germline loops: CDR1 MGHRA, CDR2 YSYEKL. For the CDR3, the DNA is TGCGCCAGCAGCCAAGAGACGTTGGGCAGGGGGATAGACAATGAGCAGTTCTTC. It codes for CASSQETLGRGIDNEQFF.

The chain recombines TRBV27 with TRBJ1-4; the D gene is possibly TRBD1 (5 bases). Between the trimmed V and J ends, which lost 5 bases and 2 bases, there was a span of 21 bases. CDR3 length equals 18 residues. In germline, CDR1 is MNHEY, CDR2 SMNVEV (reference sequence). In nucleotides, the CDR3 is TGTGCCAGCAGTCAAACGGGCAGGGTGATGTGGACTAATGAAAAACTGTTTTTT. It translates to CASSQTGRVMWTNEKLFF.

V and J are TRBV28 and TRBJ1-2; TRBD1 matches at 11 bases. The J segment lost 3 bases and the V segment lost 3 bases, leaving 9 bases of the junction unmatched. The CDR3 is 17 amino acids. CDR1 and CDR2 from the germline V gene are MDHEN and SYDVKM. This CDR3 is CASSFNGQGAPDYGYTF. CDR3 DNA sequence: TGTGCCAGCAGTTTTAATGGACAGGGGGCGCCTGACTATGGCTACACCTTC.